The 27 T cell receptor beta chains below were found in one sample sequenced in a study of neurological immune-mediated disorders. A single record per CDR3 protein comes from TCRdb applying MiXCR to the 5' RACE reads. The data show about 74,000 distinct CDR3 sequences, with roughly 5.5% seen just once and around 7% held by the top ten. What was sequenced was PBMCs. Receptors originate from a man aged 18 to 29 with multiple sclerosis.

This clonotype came up many times. The chain couples TRBV20-1 to TRBJ2-1; 8 positions agree with TRBD1. The CDR3 consists of 15 residues. J lost 5 bases, V lost 1 base, and 7 bases had no gene match. Germline assignment: CDR1 DFQATT and CDR2 SNEGSKA (reference sequence). The CDR3 sequence: CSARAAGTGDNEQFF. CDR3 bases: TGCAGTGCTAGAGCCGCCGGGACAGGAGACAATGAGCAGTTCTTC.

This clonotype was found many times. The rearrangement links TRBV7-3 to TRBJ2-7; no firm D call. Trimming pared 1 base from V and 3 bases from J, leaving 22 bases between. The CDR3 loop spans 18 amino acids. Germline CDR1 reads SGHTA; CDR2 reads FQGTGA. The CDR3 is CASSLRPPGPKGDYEQYF. The CDR3 coding sequence is TGTGCCAGCAGCTTAAGGCCCCCTGGACCGAAGGGCGACTACGAGCAGTACTTC.

Many counts were recorded for this clonotype. The chain couples TRBV27 to TRBJ2-7; 8 bases line up with TRBD1. The CDR3 totals 14 residues. The junction had 4 bases not matched to a gene; V was cut back by 6 bases and J by 0 bases. The germline CDR1 and CDR2 sequences are MNHEY and SMNVEV (reference sequence). In DNA form, the CDR3 reads TGTGCCAGCAGACGGGACAGGAGCTCCTACGAGCAGTACTTC. Amino acid sequence: CASRRDRSSYEQYF.

This clonotype was recorded at least ten times. The chain carries TRBV7-2 and TRBJ1-2; D unresolved. The V gene's germline CDR1 is SGHTA and CDR2 FQGNSA. The ends were cut back, 1 base at V and 1 base at J, with 10 bases in the middle. The CDR3 loop spans 15 amino acids. CDR3 sequence reads: CASSLGGRSNYGYTF. Written as DNA, the CDR3 is TGTGCCAGCAGCTTAGGTGGCAGGAGTAACTATGGCTACACCTTC.

Many counts were recorded for this clonotype. The rearrangement joins TRBV20-1 to TRBJ2-3; D not resolved. V lost 6 bases, J lost 5 bases, and 18 bases lay in between. This CDR3 contains 14 residues. In germline, CDR1 is DFQATT, CDR2 SNEGSKA (reference sequence). CDR3 residues: CSALSPQVGDTQYF. The CDR3 DNA follows: TGCAGTGCCTTATCCCCCCAGGTAGGAGATACGCAGTATTTT.

The table lists this clonotype with many counts. The chain couples TRBV20-1 to TRBJ1-6, with a possible D match to TRBD1 (6 bases). Deletions cut 0 bases from V and 13 bases from J, with 22 bases between. CDR1 is DFQATT and CDR2 is SNEGSKA in the germline V gene (reference sequence). This CDR3 has 16 amino acids. The CDR3 DNA is TGCAGTGCTAGAGACGCCAAGCGGGGACACCCGGAGCCCCTCCACTTT. Translating gives CSARDAKRGHPEPLHF.

In the case of this clonotype: A much larger clone sits a single nucleotide away, making a read error possible. The J gene is TRBJ2-3, the V gene TRBV2; the D gene is possibly TRBD2 (7 bases). CDR1 SNHLY and CDR2 FYNNEI come from the germline V gene. CDR3 size: 15 residues. The CDR3 DNA follows: TGTACCAGCAGTGAAACCGGGGGGCGAACAGATACGCAGTATTTT. It yields the protein CTSSETGGRTDTQYF.

This clonotype has at least ten counts. The chain is built from TRBV6-6 and TRBJ1-4; TRBD1 aligns across 9 bases. Germline CDR1 MNHNY, CDR2 SVGAGI (reference sequence). V lost 8 bases to trimming and J lost 9 bases; unmatched junction nucleotides: 7. CDR3 size: 13 residues. Written as DNA, the CDR3 is TGTGCCAGCGTGGGACAGGGTTCGCAAAAACTGTTTTTT. It encodes CASVGQGSQKLFF.

At least ten counts were recorded for this clonotype. The chain carries TRBV18 and TRBJ1-1; no clear D gene. The V end was cut by 2 bases, the J end by 11 bases, with 12 bases between. The CDR3 loop spans 12 amino acids. Germline assignment: CDR1 KGHSH and CDR2 LQKENI. The chain's CDR3 is CASSPTGREAFF. The CDR3 DNA sequence: TGTGCCAGCTCACCAACGGGTAGAGAGGCTTTCTTT. The variable domain in full, completed from reference TRBV18 and TRBJ1-1, reads NAGVMQNPRHLVRRRGQEARLRCSPMKGHSHVYWYRQLPEEGLKFMVYLQKENIIDESGMPKERFSAEFPKEGPSILRIQQVVRGDSAAYFCASSPTGREAFFGQGTRLTVV.

The V gene is TRBV11-2, the J gene TRBJ1-1; a weak D match, TRBD1 (6 bases). The CDR3 is made up of 13 amino acids. V dropped 5 bases and J dropped 5 bases, with 12 bases sitting between them. Germline CDR1 reads SGHAT; CDR2 reads FQNNGV. CDR3: CASSRHRDTEAFF. The CDR3 DNA sequence: TGTGCCAGCAGCCGGCACAGGGATACTGAAGCTTTCTTT.

This clonotype was seen ten or more times. This chain connects TRBV20-1 to TRBJ1-2; D gene uncertain. Germline assignment: CDR1 DFQATT and CDR2 SNEGSKA (reference sequence). Trimming took off 3 bases at V and 7 bases at J, with 12 bases between the two ends. The CDR3 is 12 residues long. The CDR3 DNA follows: TGCAGTGCTAGGTACGCGACGTCTGGCTACACCTTC. It encodes CSARYATSGYTF.

This clonotype was picked up many times. This sequence joins TRBV5-1 and TRBJ2-1; D is perhaps TRBD1 or TRBD2 (5 bases each). The CDR3 length is 15 residues. The V gene's germline CDR1 is SGHRS and CDR2 YFSETQ. V was cut by 1 base and J by 5 bases, with 13 bases left in between. The chain's CDR3 is CASSLTAGTNNEQFF. The CDR3 DNA sequence: TGCGCCAGCAGCTTGACGGCAGGGACCAACAATGAGCAGTTCTTC.

This clonotype was seen many times. This sequence joins TRBV11-2 and TRBJ1-2; 10 nucleotides agree with TRBD1. With V trimmed by 5 bases and J by 5 bases, 2 bases remained unmatched. The CDR3 covers 13 residues. CDR1 is SGHAT, CDR2 FQNNGV, per germline. For the CDR3, the DNA is TGTGCCAGCAGCGCGGGACAGGGGTATGGCTACACCTTC. Translated, it gives CASSAGQGYGYTF.

Remarks on this clonotype: Since a much larger clone is just one base distant, this may be a read error. The gene calls are TRBV7-9 and TRBJ2-5, with D uncertain. CDR1 and CDR2 (germline): SEHNR, FQNEAQ (reference sequence). The V gene lost 5 bases and the J gene lost 3 bases, with 16 bases spanning the gap. The CDR3 has 15 residues. The DNA of the CDR3 is TGTGCCAGCAGCCCAAACGCCGGATGGAAAGAGACCCAGTACTTC. It codes for CASSPNAGWKETQYF.

The table lists this clonotype with many counts. The chain carries TRBV20-1 and TRBJ2-1; TRBD1 matches at 9 bases. Germline V gives CDR1 DFQATT, CDR2 SNEGSKA (reference sequence). V dropped 6 bases and J dropped 8; count of bases not matched to a gene: 20. The CDR3 runs 17 residues. In nucleotides, the CDR3 is TGCAGTGCCTCCCCACCGACCGGGACAGGGAATTGGGATGAGCAGTTCTTC. Amino acids: CSASPPTGTGNWDEQFF.

The sample holds many counts of this clonotype. This chain joins TRBV18 and TRBJ1-2; D is unresolved. The V gene's germline CDR1 is KGHSH and CDR2 LQKENI. Trimming removed 2 bases at V and 4 bases at J, with 5 bases between. The CDR3 has 12 residues. In nucleotides, the CDR3 is TGTGCCAGCTCACCAGGGAGCTATGGCTACACCTTC. This codes for CASSPGSYGYTF.

The sample holds many counts of this clonotype. The chain uses TRBV3-1 and TRBJ1-1; D is undetermined. This CDR3 has 13 residues. Germline loops: CDR1 LGHDT, CDR2 YNNKEL (reference sequence). Trimming cost V 0 bases and J 8 bases, with 10 bases left between them. The CDR3 sequence: CASSQDRRREAFF. The CDR3 DNA reads as TGTGCCAGCAGCCAAGATCGGCGGAGGGAAGCTTTCTTT.

This rearrangement joins TRBV12-3 or TRBV12-4 to TRBJ2-1; 8 bases line up with TRBD2. The junction had 13 bases not matched to a gene; V was cut back by 3 bases and J by 9 bases. The CDR3 covers 16 residues. This chain's CDR3 is CASSFKAGGGFGEQFF. The CDR3 nucleotides are TGTGCCAGCAGTTTCAAGGCGGGGGGAGGGTTCGGTGAGCAGTTCTTC.

This clonotype was seen ten or more times. The gene calls are TRBV9 and TRBJ2-3; TRBD2 aligns across 10 bases. The CDR3 runs 16 residues. Trimming cost V 4 bases and J 0 bases; bases outside gene matches: 5. In germline, CDR1 is SGDLS, CDR2 YYNGEE. CDR3 DNA: TGTGCCAGCAGCAAGAGCGGGGGGGACAGCACAGATACGCAGTATTTT. Translated, it gives CASSKSGGDSTDTQYF.

This clonotype was seen many times. The chain recombines TRBV20-1 with TRBJ1-1; the D is unclear. The CDR3 runs to 14 residues. Trimming cost V 1 base and J 0 bases, with 9 bases left between them. CDR1 and CDR2 from the germline V gene are DFQATT and SNEGSKA (reference sequence). This CDR3 is CSARGPHLNTEAFF. The CDR3 coding sequence is TGCAGTGCTAGAGGGCCGCACCTGAACACTGAAGCTTTCTTT.

This clonotype occurred many times. The chain is built from TRBV5-1 and TRBJ1-5; 7 bases align to TRBD1. CDR1 and CDR2 from the germline V gene are SGHRS and YFSETQ. The length of the CDR3 is 14 residues. The V gene end was trimmed by 2 bases and the J gene end by 8 bases; junction bases not matched to a gene: 7. For the CDR3, the DNA is TGCGCCAGCAGCTTTTCAGGGGGGACGGAGCCCCAGCATTTT. Amino acids: CASSFSGGTEPQHF.

Many counts were recorded for this clonotype. V and J are TRBV7-8 and TRBJ1-5, with D possibly TRBD1 on 6 matching bases. The germline V gene has CDR1 SGHVS and CDR2 FQNEAQ. This CDR3 contains 17 residues. Trimming took 9 bases from V and 1 from J, leaving 22 bases between them. The CDR3 spells CASGSKQGFGSNQPQHF. CDR3 DNA sequence: TGTGCCAGTGGATCAAAACAGGGTTTTGGAAGCAATCAGCCCCAGCATTTT.

This clonotype was seen many times. The V call is TRBV6-6, the J call TRBJ2-5; D unclear. The V and J ends lost 5 bases and 0 bases respectively, with 4 bases between them. CDR1 is MNHNY, CDR2 SVGAGI, per germline (reference sequence). There are 12 residues in the CDR3. This chain's CDR3 is CASSPYQETQYF. The CDR3 nucleotides are TGTGCCAGCAGTCCGTACCAAGAGACCCAGTACTTC.

This clonotype was recorded at least ten times. The chain recombines TRBV10-3 with TRBJ1-2, with 7 bases aligning to TRBD1. Losses at the gene ends were 10 bases for V and 8 bases for J; bases not matched to a gene: 16. Germline V gene lookup returns CDR1 ENHRY and CDR2 SYGVKD. This CDR3 region has 14 residues. CDR3 protein: CATHRGGQAVGYTF. The CDR3 region has the DNA TGTGCCACACACCGGGGAGGACAGGCTGTGGGCTACACCTTC.

This clonotype has more than one count but fewer than ten. At one end the junction does not follow the germline gene, possibly because of a read error. The chain uses TRBV2 and TRBJ1-1; D unresolved. Germline CDR1 and CDR2: SNHLY and FYNNEI. The CDR3 contains 10 residues. As DNA, the CDR3 is TGTGCCAGAAGTGAACTATCTACTTTCTTT. Amino acid sequence: CARSELSTFF.

This clonotype appeared many times. This chain links TRBV7-3 with TRBJ2-1; 8 nucleotides agree with TRBD1. Germline assignment: CDR1 SGHTA and CDR2 FQGTGA. The CDR3 contains 15 residues. The J segment lost 3 bases and the V segment lost 5 bases, leaving 6 bases of the junction unmatched. CDR3 sequence (DNA): TGTGCCAGCAGCCTTCGACAGGGGATCTACAATGAGCAGTTCTTC. Translating gives CASSLRQGIYNEQFF.

This clonotype was seen at least ten times. The chain links TRBV11-3 to TRBJ2-3; TRBD2 is a possible D gene (6 bases). CDR3 length equals 17 residues. Trimming stripped 5 bases from V and 3 bases from J, with 21 bases between. Germline CDR1 is SGHNT and CDR2 is YENEEA. The CDR3 nucleotides are TGTGCCAGCAGCCCATCCGCCGGGGGAATGGTGACAGATACGCAGTATTTT. It codes for CASSPSAGGMVTDTQYF.